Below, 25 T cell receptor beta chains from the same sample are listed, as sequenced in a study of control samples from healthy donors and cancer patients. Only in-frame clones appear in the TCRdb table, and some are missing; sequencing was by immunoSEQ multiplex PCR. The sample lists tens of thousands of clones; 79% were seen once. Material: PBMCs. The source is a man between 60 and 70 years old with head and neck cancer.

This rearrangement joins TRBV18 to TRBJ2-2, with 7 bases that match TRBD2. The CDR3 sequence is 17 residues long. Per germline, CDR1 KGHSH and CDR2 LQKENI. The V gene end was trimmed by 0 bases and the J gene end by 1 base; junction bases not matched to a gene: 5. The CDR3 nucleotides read TGTGCCAGCTCACCACCCGCTAGCGGCAGGAACACCGGGGAGCTGTTTTTT. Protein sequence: CASSPPASGRNTGELFF.

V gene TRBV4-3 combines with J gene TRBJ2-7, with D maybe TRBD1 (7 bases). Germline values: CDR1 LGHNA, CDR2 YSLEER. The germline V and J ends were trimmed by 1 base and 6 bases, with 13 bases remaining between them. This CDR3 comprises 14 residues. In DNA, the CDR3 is TGCGCCAGCAGCCAAGCATACAGGGGAGGCGAGCAGTACTTC. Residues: CASSQAYRGGEQYF.

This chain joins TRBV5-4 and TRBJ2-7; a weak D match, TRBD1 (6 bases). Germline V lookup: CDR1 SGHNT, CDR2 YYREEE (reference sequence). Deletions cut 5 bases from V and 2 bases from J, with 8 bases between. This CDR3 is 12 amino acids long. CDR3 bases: TGTGCCAGCAGGGACAGCGCCTACGAGCAGTACTTC. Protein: CASRDSAYEQYF.

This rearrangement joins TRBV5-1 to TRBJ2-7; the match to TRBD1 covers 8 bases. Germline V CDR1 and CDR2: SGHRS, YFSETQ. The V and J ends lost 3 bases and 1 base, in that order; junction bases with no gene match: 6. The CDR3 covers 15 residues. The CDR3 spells CASSSGQGRSYEQYF. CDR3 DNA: TGCGCCAGCAGCTCCGGACAGGGCCGTTCCTACGAGCAGTACTTC.

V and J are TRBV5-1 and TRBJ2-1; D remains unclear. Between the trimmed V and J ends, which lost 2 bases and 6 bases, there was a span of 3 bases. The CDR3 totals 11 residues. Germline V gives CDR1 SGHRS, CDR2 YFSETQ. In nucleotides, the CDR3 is TGCGCCAGCAGCTTAAGCAATGAGCAGTTCTTC. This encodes CASSLSNEQFF.

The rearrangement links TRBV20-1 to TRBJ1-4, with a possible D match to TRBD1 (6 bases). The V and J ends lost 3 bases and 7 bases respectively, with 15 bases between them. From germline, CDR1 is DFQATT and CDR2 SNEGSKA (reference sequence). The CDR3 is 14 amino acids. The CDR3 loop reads CSASSTWGREKLFF. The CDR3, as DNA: TGCAGTGCTAGTTCAACATGGGGGCGTGAAAAACTGTTTTTT.

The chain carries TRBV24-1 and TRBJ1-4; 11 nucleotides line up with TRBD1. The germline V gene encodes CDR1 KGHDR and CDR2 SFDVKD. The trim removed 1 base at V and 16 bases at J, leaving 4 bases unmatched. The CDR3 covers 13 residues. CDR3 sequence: CATSDFGDRGAFF. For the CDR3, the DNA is TGTGCCACCAGTGATTTCGGGGACAGGGGGGCGTTTTTT.

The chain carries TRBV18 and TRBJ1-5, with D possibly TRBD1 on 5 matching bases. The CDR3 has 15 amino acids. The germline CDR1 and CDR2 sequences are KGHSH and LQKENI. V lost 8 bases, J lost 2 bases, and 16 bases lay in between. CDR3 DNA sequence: TGTGCCAGCGCGTTGGGGGGGGGTGGCAATCAGCCCCAGCATTTT. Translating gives CASALGGGGNQPQHF.

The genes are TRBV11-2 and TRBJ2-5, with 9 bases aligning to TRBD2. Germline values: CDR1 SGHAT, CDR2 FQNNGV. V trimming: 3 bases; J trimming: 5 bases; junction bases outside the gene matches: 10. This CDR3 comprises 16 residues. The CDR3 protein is CASSFPPGREGETQYF. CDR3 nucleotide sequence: TGTGCCAGCAGCTTCCCCCCGGGGCGGGAGGGTGAGACCCAGTACTTC.

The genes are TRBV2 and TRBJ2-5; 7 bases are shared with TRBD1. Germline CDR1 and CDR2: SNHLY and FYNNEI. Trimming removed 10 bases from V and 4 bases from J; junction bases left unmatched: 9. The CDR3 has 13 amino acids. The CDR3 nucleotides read TGTGCCAAGAAAAGGACAGGTACAGAGACCCAGTACTTC. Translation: CAKKRTGTETQYF.

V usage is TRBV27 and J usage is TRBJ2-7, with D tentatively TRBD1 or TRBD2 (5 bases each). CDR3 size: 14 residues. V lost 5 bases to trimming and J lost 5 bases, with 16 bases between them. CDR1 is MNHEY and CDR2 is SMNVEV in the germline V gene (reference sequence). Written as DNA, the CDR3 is TGTGCCAGCAGTAGGGACGCACCTTGGAACGAGCAGTACTTC. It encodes CASSRDAPWNEQYF.

The DNA of the CDR3 is TGTGCCAGCAGCCATGTCCTCACACCCCAAAAGGAGCAGTTCTTC. Its translation is CASSHVLTPQKEQFF. J is TRBJ2-1 and V is TRBV7-9, with D uncertain. The germline CDR1 and CDR2 sequences are SEHNR and FQNEAQ (reference sequence). V was pared by 5 bases and J by 10 bases, with 21 bases between. This CDR3 is 15 amino acids long.

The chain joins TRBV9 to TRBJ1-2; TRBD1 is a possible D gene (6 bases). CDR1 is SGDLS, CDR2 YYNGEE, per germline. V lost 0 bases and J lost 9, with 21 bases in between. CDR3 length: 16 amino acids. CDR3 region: CASSVGRGPPFGRYTF. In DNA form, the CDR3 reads TGTGCCAGCAGCGTAGGCAGGGGCCCACCTTTCGGCCGCTACACCTTC.

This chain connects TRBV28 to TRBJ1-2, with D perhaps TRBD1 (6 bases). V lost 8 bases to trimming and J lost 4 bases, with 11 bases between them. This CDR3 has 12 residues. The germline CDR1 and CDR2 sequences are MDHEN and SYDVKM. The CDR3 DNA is TGTGCCAGCTCACAGGGCCCCTATGGCTACACCTTC. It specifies CASSQGPYGYTF.

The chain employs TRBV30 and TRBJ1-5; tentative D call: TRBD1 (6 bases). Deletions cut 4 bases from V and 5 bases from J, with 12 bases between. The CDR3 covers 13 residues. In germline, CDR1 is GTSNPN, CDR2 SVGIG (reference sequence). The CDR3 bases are TGTGCCTGGAACAGGGTGGGGGATCAGCCCCAGCATTTT. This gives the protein CAWNRVGDQPQHF.

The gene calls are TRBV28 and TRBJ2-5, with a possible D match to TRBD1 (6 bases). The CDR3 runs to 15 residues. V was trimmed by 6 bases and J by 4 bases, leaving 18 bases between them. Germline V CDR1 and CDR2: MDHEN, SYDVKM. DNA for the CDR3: TGTGCCAGCAGCACACTAACGACAGGACCAGAGACCCAGTACTTC. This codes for CASSTLTTGPETQYF.

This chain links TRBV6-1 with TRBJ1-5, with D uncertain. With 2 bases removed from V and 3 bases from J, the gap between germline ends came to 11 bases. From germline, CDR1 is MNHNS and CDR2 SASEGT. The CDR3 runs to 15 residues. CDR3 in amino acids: CASSELGINNQPQHF. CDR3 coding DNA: TGTGCCAGCAGTGAATTAGGGATTAACAATCAGCCCCAGCATTTT.

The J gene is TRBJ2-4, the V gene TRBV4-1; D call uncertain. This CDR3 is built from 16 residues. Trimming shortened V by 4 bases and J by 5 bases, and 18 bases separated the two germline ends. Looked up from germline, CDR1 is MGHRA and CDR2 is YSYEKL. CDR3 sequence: CASSPQPHATQNIQYF. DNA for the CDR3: TGCGCCAGCAGCCCACAGCCCCACGCGACACAAAACATTCAGTACTTC.

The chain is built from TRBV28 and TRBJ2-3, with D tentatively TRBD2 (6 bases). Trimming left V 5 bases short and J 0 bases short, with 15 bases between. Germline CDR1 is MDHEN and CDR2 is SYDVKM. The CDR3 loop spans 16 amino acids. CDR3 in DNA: TGTGCCAGCAGTAGCGGAGGGAGCTTTAGCACAGATACGCAGTATTTT. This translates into CASSSGGSFSTDTQYF.

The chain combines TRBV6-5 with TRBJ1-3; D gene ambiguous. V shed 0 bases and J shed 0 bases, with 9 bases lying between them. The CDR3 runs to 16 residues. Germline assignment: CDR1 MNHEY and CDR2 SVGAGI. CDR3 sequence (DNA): TGTGCCAGCAGTTACTCGAACGGGTACTCTGGAAACACCATATATTTT. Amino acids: CASSYSNGYSGNTIYF.

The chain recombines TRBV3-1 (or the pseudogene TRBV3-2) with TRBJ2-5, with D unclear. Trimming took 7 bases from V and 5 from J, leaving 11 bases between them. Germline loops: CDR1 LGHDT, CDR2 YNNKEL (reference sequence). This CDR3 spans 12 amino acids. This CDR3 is CASTGPGETQYF. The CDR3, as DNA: TGTGCCAGCACCGGACCGGGCGAGACCCAGTACTTC.

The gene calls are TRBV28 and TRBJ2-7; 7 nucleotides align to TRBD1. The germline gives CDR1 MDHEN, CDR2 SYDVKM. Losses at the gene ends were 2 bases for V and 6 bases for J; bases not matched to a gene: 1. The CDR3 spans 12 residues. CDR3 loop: CASSLRGREQYF. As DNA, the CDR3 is TGTGCCAGCAGTTTAAGGGGGCGCGAGCAGTACTTC.

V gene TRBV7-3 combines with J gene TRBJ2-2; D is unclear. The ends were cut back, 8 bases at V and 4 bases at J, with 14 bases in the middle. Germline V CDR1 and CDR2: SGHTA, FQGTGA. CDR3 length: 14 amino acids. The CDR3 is CASGAQVSTGELFF. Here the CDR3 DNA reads TGTGCCAGCGGAGCGCAGGTCTCCACCGGGGAGCTGTTTTTT.

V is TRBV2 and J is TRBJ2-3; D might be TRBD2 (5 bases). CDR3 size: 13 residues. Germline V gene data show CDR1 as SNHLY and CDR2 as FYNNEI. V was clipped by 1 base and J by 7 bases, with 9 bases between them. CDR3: CASSEGTLYTQYF. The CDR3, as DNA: TGTGCCAGCAGTGAAGGGACTCTGTATACGCAGTATTTT.

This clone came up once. The CDR3 DNA sequence: TGTGCCTGGAGTGTTGTAGGGGGTCGTTCACCCCTCCACTTT. This encodes CAWSVVGGRSPLHF. The chain recombines TRBV30 with TRBJ1-6, with D perhaps TRBD1 (6 bases). Germline-derived CDR1 and CDR2 are GTSNPN and SVGIG (reference sequence). The CDR3 covers 14 residues. The ends were cut back, 0 bases at V and 9 bases at J, with 12 bases in the middle.